Listed below are T cell receptor beta chains from one sample, sequenced in a study of cytomegalovirus exposure and HLA in healthy donors. Assay: immunoSEQ multiplex PCR; the TCRdb copy retains only in-frame clones and omits some. The sample yields over 250,000 clones, around 85% seen once. Sequencing was carried out using PBMCs. These receptor sequences come from a woman under 30 in good health and CMV-seronegative. Both conserved end residues are part of each CDR3. Fields, in order: clone size, D gene, V gene, J gene, CDR3 DNA, CDR3 protein. D genes are given only for firm matches. Clone size is given for some rows only: seen once, a few or many times, or a class if the clone is expanded.

clone_size: once
d_call: NA
v_call: TRBV18
j_call: TRBJ2-7
cdr3_nt: TGTGCCAGCTCAATACAGGGATACGAGCAGTACTTC
cdr3_aa: CASSIQGYEQYF

clone_size: NA
d_call: TRBD1
v_call: TRBV6-1
j_call: TRBJ2-1
cdr3_nt: TGTGCCACCCGACAGGGGTTTTTTATTAATGAGCAGTTCTTC
cdr3_aa: CATRQGFFINEQFF

clone_size: NA
d_call: TRBD1
v_call: TRBV29-1
j_call: TRBJ1-2
cdr3_nt: TGCAGCGTTTTGATCTGGGACAGGGGGGCTAACTATGGCTACACCTTC
cdr3_aa: CSVLIWDRGANYGYTF

clone_size: few
d_call: TRBD1
v_call: TRBV27
j_call: TRBJ1-5
cdr3_nt: TGTGCCAGCAGTTCAGCCGGGACAGGGTACAATCAGCCCCAGCATTTT
cdr3_aa: CASSSAGTGYNQPQHF

clone_size: NA
d_call: NA
v_call: TRBV27
j_call: TRBJ2-2
cdr3_nt: TGTGCCAGCAGTTTACTAGGACAGATCGGGGAGCTGTTTTTT
cdr3_aa: CASSLLGQIGELFF

clone_size: once
d_call: NA
v_call: TRBV20-1
j_call: TRBJ1-2
cdr3_nt: TGCAGTGCTGGGGGCGACTATGGCTACACCTTC
cdr3_aa: CSAGGDYGYTF

clone_size: once
d_call: TRBD1
v_call: TRBV11-3
j_call: TRBJ1-1
cdr3_nt: TGTGCCAGCAGAATTGGGACAGGGAACACTGAAGCTTTCTTT
cdr3_aa: CASRIGTGNTEAFF

clone_size: NA
d_call: NA
v_call: TRBV12-5
j_call: TRBJ1-1
cdr3_nt: TGTGCTAGTGCCCGGGACATGACTGAAGCTTTCTTT
cdr3_aa: CASARDMTEAFF

clone_size: NA
d_call: NA
v_call: TRBV18
j_call: TRBJ1-5
cdr3_nt: TGTGCCAGCTCACCCCCGAACGCGGGGAGGGGCGGACAGCCCCAGCATTTT
cdr3_aa: CASSPPNAGRGGQPQHF

clone_size: NA
d_call: NA
v_call: TRBV27
j_call: TRBJ2-3
cdr3_nt: TGTGCCAGCAGTTTACAGGGGTGGGGCACAGATACGCAGTATTTT
cdr3_aa: CASSLQGWGTDTQYF

clone_size: NA
d_call: NA
v_call: TRBV20-1
j_call: TRBJ1-5
cdr3_nt: TGCAGTGCTAAGGGGAATCAGCCCCAGCATTTT
cdr3_aa: CSAKGNQPQHF

clone_size: NA
d_call: NA
v_call: TRBV15
j_call: TRBJ1-2
cdr3_nt: TGTGCCACCAGCAGTTATAATACAGGGTTTGGCTACACCTTC
cdr3_aa: CATSSYNTGFGYTF

clone_size: NA
d_call: NA
v_call: TRBV28
j_call: TRBJ2-5
cdr3_nt: TGTGCCAGCAGACAGACGCATTGGGGGCGCGGGGAGACCCAGTACTTC
cdr3_aa: CASRQTHWGRGETQYF

clone_size: NA
d_call: NA
v_call: TRBV9
j_call: TRBJ1-6
cdr3_nt: TGTGCCAGCAGCACGAGACCACAGGTTACCTATAATTCACCCCTCCACTTT
cdr3_aa: CASSTRPQVTYNSPLHF

clone_size: NA
d_call: NA
v_call: TRBV29-1
j_call: TRBJ1-5
cdr3_nt: TGCAGCGTTGTTCTTCGGGGAAGCAATCAGCCCCAGCATTTT
cdr3_aa: CSVVLRGSNQPQHF

clone_size: NA
d_call: NA
v_call: TRBV6-1
j_call: TRBJ1-2
cdr3_nt: TGTGCCAGCAGTCAATCCCTACAGGGATCCTATGGCTACACCTTC
cdr3_aa: CASSQSLQGSYGYTF

clone_size: NA
d_call: TRBD1
v_call: TRBV6-5
j_call: TRBJ1-6
cdr3_nt: TGTGCCAGCAGGAGGGACAGGGTGAATTCACCCCTCCACTTT
cdr3_aa: CASRRDRVNSPLHF

clone_size: NA
d_call: NA
v_call: TRBV19
j_call: TRBJ1-2
cdr3_nt: TGTGCCAGTACCACAGGCGTTAACTATGGCTACACCTTC
cdr3_aa: CASTTGVNYGYTF

clone_size: NA
d_call: TRBD2
v_call: TRBV4-3
j_call: TRBJ2-5
cdr3_nt: TGCGCCAGCAGCCATCCCAATAGACCCGGGACTAGTGAAGAGACCCAGTACTTC
cdr3_aa: CASSHPNRPGTSEETQYF

clone_size: NA
d_call: NA
v_call: TRBV28
j_call: TRBJ1-4
cdr3_nt: TGTGCCAGCACTTCCTCCTCGGACGGGACAAATGAAAAACTGTTTTTT
cdr3_aa: CASTSSSDGTNEKLFF

clone_size: NA
d_call: NA
v_call: TRBV6-1
j_call: TRBJ1-2
cdr3_nt: TGTGCCAGCAGTGACTCCAGGGTGTCTTGGGGCTACACCTTC
cdr3_aa: CASSDSRVSWGYTF

clone_size: NA
d_call: TRBD1
v_call: TRBV4-1
j_call: TRBJ1-2
cdr3_nt: TGCGCCAGCAGCCAAGTGGACTCGACAGGGAGAGGCTTC
cdr3_aa: CASSQVDSTGRGF

clone_size: NA
d_call: TRBD2
v_call: TRBV5-4
j_call: TRBJ2-3
cdr3_nt: TGTGCCAGCAGCTTGGCGGGCTCCGGGAGGGACACAGATACGCAGTATTTT
cdr3_aa: CASSLAGSGRDTDTQYF

clone_size: NA
d_call: TRBD2
v_call: TRBV11-3
j_call: TRBJ2-7
cdr3_nt: TGTGCCAGCAGCTTAGCGACGGGACTAACGTTCTCCTACGAGCAGTACTTC
cdr3_aa: CASSLATGLTFSYEQYF

clone_size: NA
d_call: NA
v_call: TRBV5-1
j_call: TRBJ2-7
cdr3_nt: TGCGCCAGCAGCTTGGTCCCTAGCGAGACCTACGAGCAGTACTTC
cdr3_aa: CASSLVPSETYEQYF

clone_size: NA
d_call: TRBD1
v_call: TRBV9
j_call: TRBJ2-2
cdr3_nt: TGTGCCAGCAGCGTAGCTACAGGCAGGGGGAATCCCGGGGAGCTGTTTTTT
cdr3_aa: CASSVATGRGNPGELFF

clone_size: NA
d_call: TRBD1
v_call: TRBV27
j_call: TRBJ2-2
cdr3_nt: TGTGCCAGCAGTTCAGATACCCCGGGACAGGGTCACCGGGGAGCTGTTTTT
cdr3_aa: CASSSDTPGQGHRGAVF

clone_size: NA
d_call: NA
v_call: TRBV30
j_call: TRBJ2-3
cdr3_nt: TGTGCCTGGAGTTCCGGGGATACTAGCACAGATACGCAGTATTTT
cdr3_aa: CAWSSGDTSTDTQYF

clone_size: NA
d_call: NA
v_call: TRBV6-5
j_call: TRBJ1-5
cdr3_nt: TGTGCCAGCACCGAAGGGGGGGACCAGCCCCAGCATTTT
cdr3_aa: CASTEGGDQPQHF

clone_size: NA
d_call: NA
v_call: TRBV4-2
j_call: TRBJ1-2
cdr3_nt: TGTGCCAGCACTCAGGCAGGGAACTATGGCTACACCTTC
cdr3_aa: CASTQAGNYGYTF

clone_size: NA
d_call: TRBD1
v_call: TRBV10-3
j_call: TRBJ2-7
cdr3_nt: TGTGCCATCAGTGACGTACGACAGGGATTAGGCGAGCAGTACTTC
cdr3_aa: CAISDVRQGLGEQYF

clone_size: NA
d_call: TRBD1
v_call: TRBV7-7
j_call: TRBJ2-4
cdr3_nt: TGTGCCAGCAACAGCCCTCGGACAGGGCAAAACATTCAGTACTTC
cdr3_aa: CASNSPRTGQNIQYF

clone_size: NA
d_call: NA
v_call: TRBV7-6
j_call: TRBJ1-3
cdr3_nt: TGTGCCAGCAGCTTAGGCCCTGGCGGGAGCTCTGGAAACACCATATATTTT
cdr3_aa: CASSLGPGGSSGNTIYF

clone_size: NA
d_call: TRBD1
v_call: TRBV4-1
j_call: TRBJ2-7
cdr3_nt: TGCGCCAGCAGCCAAGGGGCAGGGGGCATTTACGAGCAGTACTTC
cdr3_aa: CASSQGAGGIYEQYF

clone_size: NA
d_call: NA
v_call: TRBV5-1
j_call: TRBJ2-3
cdr3_nt: TGCGCCAGCAGCGCCTATAGCACAGATACGCAGTATTTT
cdr3_aa: CASSAYSTDTQYF

clone_size: NA
d_call: TRBD2
v_call: TRBV4-1
j_call: TRBJ2-1
cdr3_nt: TGCGCCAGCAGCGCCTGGCGGCTAGCGGGACCATTCTCCGCCAATGAGCAGTTCTTC
cdr3_aa: CASSAWRLAGPFSANEQFF

clone_size: once
d_call: NA
v_call: TRBV11-3
j_call: TRBJ1-1
cdr3_nt: TGTGCCAGCAGCTCCCATAGGTCTGCGGATCAAGAAGCTTTCTTT
cdr3_aa: CASSSHRSADQEAFF

clone_size: NA
d_call: NA
v_call: TRBV27
j_call: TRBJ1-1
cdr3_nt: TGTGCCAGCAGTTTATCCCCCGTAGCAGCAACGGGGAACACTGAAGCTTTCTTT
cdr3_aa: CASSLSPVAATGNTEAFF

clone_size: NA
d_call: TRBD2
v_call: TRBV28
j_call: TRBJ2-1
cdr3_nt: TGTGCCAGCATCTTGGCGGGAGGACTAAATGAGCAGTTCTTC
cdr3_aa: CASILAGGLNEQFF

clone_size: NA
d_call: TRBD1
v_call: TRBV19
j_call: TRBJ1-2
cdr3_nt: TGTGCCAGTAGTACGGGGACAGGCGTCAACTATGGCTACACCTTC
cdr3_aa: CASSTGTGVNYGYTF

clone_size: once
d_call: NA
v_call: TRBV6-5
j_call: TRBJ1-5
cdr3_nt: TGTGCCAGCAGTTACCGGCAGGGATCGCAGCCCCAGCATTTT
cdr3_aa: CASSYRQGSQPQHF

clone_size: NA
d_call: NA
v_call: TRBV7-2
j_call: TRBJ1-2
cdr3_nt: TGTGCCAGCAGCGAGAGGTTGAATAGCTATGGCTACACCTTC
cdr3_aa: CASSERLNSYGYTF

clone_size: NA
d_call: TRBD1
v_call: TRBV5-4
j_call: TRBJ2-5
cdr3_nt: TGTGCCAGCAGCGAACAGGGGACGGTAGAGACCCAGTACTTC
cdr3_aa: CASSEQGTVETQYF

clone_size: NA
d_call: TRBD2
v_call: TRBV7-9
j_call: TRBJ2-3
cdr3_nt: TGTGCCAGCAGCTTATTCGGCGGGGGACCCACAGATACGCAGTATTTT
cdr3_aa: CASSLFGGGPTDTQYF

clone_size: NA
d_call: TRBD1
v_call: TRBV5-1
j_call: TRBJ2-1
cdr3_nt: TGCGCCAGCAGACCCGGACAGGGTTTTTACAATGAGCAGTTCTTC
cdr3_aa: CASRPGQGFYNEQFF

clone_size: NA
d_call: NA
v_call: TRBV5-1
j_call: TRBJ2-7
cdr3_nt: TGCGCCAGCAGCTTGGGGCAGCTAGACTACGAGCAGTACTTC
cdr3_aa: CASSLGQLDYEQYF

clone_size: NA
d_call: TRBD1
v_call: TRBV25-1
j_call: TRBJ1-2
cdr3_nt: TGTGCCAGCAGCCCGGACAGGGAACCCTATGGCTACACCTTC
cdr3_aa: CASSPDREPYGYTF

clone_size: NA
d_call: NA
v_call: TRBV10-3
j_call: TRBJ2-5
cdr3_nt: TGTGCCATCAAGACGGGAAACCAAGAGACCCAGTACTTC
cdr3_aa: CAIKTGNQETQYF

clone_size: NA
d_call: NA
v_call: TRBV6-1
j_call: TRBJ2-1
cdr3_nt: TGTGCCAGCAGTGAGCCTCGGGGAGCCGGGAGAGGGAATGAGCAGTTCTTC
cdr3_aa: CASSEPRGAGRGNEQFF

clone_size: NA
d_call: TRBD2
v_call: TRBV4-2
j_call: TRBJ2-3
cdr3_nt: TGTGCCAGCAGCCAGGATGTTAGCGGGAGGCAAGATACGCAGTATTTT
cdr3_aa: CASSQDVSGRQDTQYF

clone_size: NA
d_call: TRBD1
v_call: TRBV27
j_call: TRBJ1-5
cdr3_nt: TGTGCCAGCAGTTTTTCGACAGGGGGTCAGCCCCAGCATTTT
cdr3_aa: CASSFSTGGQPQHF

clone_size: NA
d_call: NA
v_call: TRBV5-1
j_call: TRBJ1-1
cdr3_nt: TGCGCCAGCAGCGTCCCAGGTAGGGGCACTGAAGCTTTCTTT
cdr3_aa: CASSVPGRGTEAFF

clone_size: NA
d_call: NA
v_call: TRBV27
j_call: TRBJ1-4
cdr3_nt: TGTGCCAGCAGGGGGGCAGGGTACCCAACTAATGAAAAACTGTTTTTT
cdr3_aa: CASRGAGYPTNEKLFF

clone_size: NA
d_call: NA
v_call: TRBV5-4
j_call: TRBJ2-7
cdr3_nt: TGTGCCAGCAGCGCGGGGGGACAGGGCCCCTACGAGCAGTACTTC
cdr3_aa: CASSAGGQGPYEQYF

clone_size: NA
d_call: TRBD2
v_call: TRBV29-1
j_call: TRBJ2-7
cdr3_nt: TGCAGCGTTGAACGACTAGCGGGAGGTCTGAACGAGCAGTACTTC
cdr3_aa: CSVERLAGGLNEQYF

clone_size: NA
d_call: NA
v_call: TRBV2
j_call: TRBJ2-7
cdr3_nt: TGTGCCAGCAGTGTGGGGGGTAACTACGAGCAGTACTTC
cdr3_aa: CASSVGGNYEQYF

clone_size: NA
d_call: NA
v_call: TRBV6-5
j_call: TRBJ2-7
cdr3_nt: TGTGCCAGCAGTTACGGGCGGGGCTACGAGCAGTACTTC
cdr3_aa: CASSYGRGYEQYF

clone_size: NA
d_call: NA
v_call: TRBV2
j_call: TRBJ2-5
cdr3_nt: TGTGCCAGCATAACCAGAGAGACCCAGTACTTC
cdr3_aa: CASITRETQYF

clone_size: NA
d_call: TRBD1
v_call: TRBV6-5
j_call: TRBJ2-7
cdr3_nt: TGTGCCAGCAGTTCCTGGACAGGGGCCTACGAGCAGTACTTC
cdr3_aa: CASSSWTGAYEQYF